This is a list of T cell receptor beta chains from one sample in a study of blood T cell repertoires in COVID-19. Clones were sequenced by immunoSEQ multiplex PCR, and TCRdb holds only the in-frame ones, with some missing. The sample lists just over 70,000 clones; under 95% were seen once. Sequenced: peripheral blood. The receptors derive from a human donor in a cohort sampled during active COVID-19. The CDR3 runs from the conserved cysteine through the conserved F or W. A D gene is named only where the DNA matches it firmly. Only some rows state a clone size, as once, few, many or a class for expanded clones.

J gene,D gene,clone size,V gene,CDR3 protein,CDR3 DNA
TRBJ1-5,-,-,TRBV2,CASTTISNQPQHF,TGTGCCAGCACGACTATTAGCAATCAGCCCCAGCATTTT
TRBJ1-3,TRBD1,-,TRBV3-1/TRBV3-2,CASSQNPPGQVFSGNTIYF,TGTGCCAGCAGCCAAAATCCTCCGGGACAGGTTTTCTCTGGAAACACCATATATTTT
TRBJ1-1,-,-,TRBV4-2,CASSQDPSGNTEAFF,TGTGCCAGCAGCCAAGATCCCTCAGGGAACACTGAAGCTTTCTTT
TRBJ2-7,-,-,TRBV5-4,CASSPTPEGSYEQYF,TGTGCCAGCAGCCCAACCCCGGAGGGCTCCTACGAGCAGTACTTC
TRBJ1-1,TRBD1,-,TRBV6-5,CASPGGWNTEAFF,TGTGCCAGCCCAGGGGGCTGGAACACTGAAGCTTTCTTT
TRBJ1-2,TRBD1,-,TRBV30,CAWSVNHRGRSYTF,TGTGCCTGGAGTGTTAATCACAGGGGGCGCAGCTACACCTTC
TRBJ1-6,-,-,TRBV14,CASNAGPNSPLHF,TGTGCCTCTAACGCGGGGCCTAATTCACCCCTCCACTTT
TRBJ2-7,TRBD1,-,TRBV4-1,CASSQEGTGLGEQYF,TGCGCCAGCAGCCAAGAGGGGACAGGGCTGGGCGAGCAGTACTTC
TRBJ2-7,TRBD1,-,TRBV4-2,CASSQEQGSSYEQYF,TGTGCCAGCAGCCAAGAACAGGGGAGCTCCTACGAGCAGTACTTC
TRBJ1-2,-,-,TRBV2,CASSEAYGGYGYTF,TGTGCCAGCAGTGAAGCTTACGGGGGCTATGGCTACACCTTC
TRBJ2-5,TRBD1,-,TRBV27,CASSFIRSGTVQETQYF,TGTGCCAGCAGTTTTATACGTAGTGGGACAGTCCAAGAGACCCAGTACTTC
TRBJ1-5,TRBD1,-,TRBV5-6,CASSRQGNSNQPQHF,TGTGCCAGCAGCAGACAGGGGAATAGCAATCAGCCCCAGCATTTT
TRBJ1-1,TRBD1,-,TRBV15,CATSRAPETGAFF,TGTGCCACCAGCAGAGCGCCCGAGACAGGGGCTTTCTTT
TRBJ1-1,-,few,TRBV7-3,CASSLSGPSSEAFF,TGTGCCAGCAGCTTAAGCGGGCCCTCCAGTGAAGCTTTCTTT
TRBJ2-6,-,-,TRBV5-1,CASSFTSELGGANVLTF,TGCGCCAGCAGCTTCACTTCAGAGCTAGGTGGGGCCAACGTCCTGACTTTC
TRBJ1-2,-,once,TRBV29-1,CSVDNRVNYGYTF,TGCAGCGTTGACAACAGGGTGAACTATGGCTACACCTTC
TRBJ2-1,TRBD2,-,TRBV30,CAWSGVAGYNEQFF,TGTGCCTGGAGTGGGGTAGCGGGCTACAATGAGCAGTTCTTC
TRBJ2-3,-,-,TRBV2,CASSTTDTQYF,TGTGCCAGCAGTACTACAGATACGCAGTATTTT
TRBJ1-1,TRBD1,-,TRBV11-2,CASSSLPGTANTEAFF,TGTGCCAGCAGCTCCTTGCCCGGGACAGCGAACACTGAAGCTTTCTTT
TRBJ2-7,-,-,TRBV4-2,CASSQGRGGQAHYEQYF,TGTGCCAGCAGCCAGGGGAGGGGGGGACAGGCCCACTACGAGCAGTACTTC
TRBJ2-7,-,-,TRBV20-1,CSASLGGGPYEQYF,TGCAGTGCTAGTTTGGGGGGAGGCCCCTACGAGCAGTACTTC
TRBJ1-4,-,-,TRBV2,CATRGLGEKLFF,TGTGCCACCCGGGGTTTAGGGGAAAAACTGTTTTTT
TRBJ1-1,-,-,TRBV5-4,CASSSPGLGGTEAFF,TGTGCCAGCAGCTCACCGGGGCTAGGGGGCACTGAAGCTTTCTTT
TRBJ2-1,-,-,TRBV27,CASSPRTDYNEQFF,TGTGCCAGCAGTCCCCGGACAGATTACAATGAGCAGTTCTTC
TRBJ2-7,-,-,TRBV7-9,CASSLSSSGEQYF,TGTGCCAGCAGCTTATCTAGTTCCGGCGAGCAGTACTTC
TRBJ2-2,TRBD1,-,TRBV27,CASSFGVGLGKRQGTGELFF,TGTGCCAGCAGTTTTGGCGTGGGCCTTGGCAAGAGACAGGGCACCGGGGAGCTGTTTTTT
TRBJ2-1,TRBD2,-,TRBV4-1,CASSFTSGGFYNEQFF,TGCGCCAGCAGCTTCACTAGCGGGGGCTTCTACAATGAGCAGTTCTTC
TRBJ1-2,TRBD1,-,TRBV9,CASSPWGGQDGYTF,TGTGCCAGCAGCCCGTGGGGGGGACAGGATGGCTACACCTTC
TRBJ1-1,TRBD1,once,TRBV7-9,CASSPGGSEAFF,TGTGCCAGCAGCCCAGGGGGGTCCGAAGCTTTCTTT
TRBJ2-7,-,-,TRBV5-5,CASSLALRTDVYEQYF,TGTGCCAGCAGCTTGGCGCTTCGGACAGATGTATACGAGCAGTACTTC
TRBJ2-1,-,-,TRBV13,CASSLSDVYNEQFF,TGTGCCAGCAGCCTCAGTGATGTCTACAATGAGCAGTTCTTC
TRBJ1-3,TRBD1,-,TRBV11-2,CASSLGRQGATGNTIYF,TGTGCCAGCAGCTTAGGAAGACAGGGGGCTACGGGAAACACCATATATTTT
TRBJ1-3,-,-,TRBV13,CASSLGTGGNTIYF,TGTGCCAGCAGCTTAGGAACGGGGGGAAACACCATATATTTT
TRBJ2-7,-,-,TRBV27,CASSSGYEQYF,TGTGCCAGCAGTTCCGGGTACGAGCAGTACTTC
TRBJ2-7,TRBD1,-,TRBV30,CAWSPETGVSYEQYF,TGTGCCTGGAGTCCCGAGACAGGGGTCTCCTACGAGCAGTACTTC
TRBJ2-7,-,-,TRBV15,CATGTERGTPYEQYF,TGTGCCACCGGAACGGAGCGAGGGACTCCTTACGAGCAGTACTTC
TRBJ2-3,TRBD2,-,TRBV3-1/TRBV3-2,CASSQVTGGAQYF,TGTGCCAGCAGCCAAGTTACGGGGGGGGCGCAGTATTTT
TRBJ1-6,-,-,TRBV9,CASSVGPQVGGSPLHF,TGTGCCAGCAGCGTAGGCCCCCAGGTAGGAGGCTCACCCCTCCACTTT
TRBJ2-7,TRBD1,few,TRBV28,CASSTGGYEQYF,TGTGCCAGCAGTACAGGGGGCTACGAGCAGTACTTC
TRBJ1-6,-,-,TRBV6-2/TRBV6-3,CASSYSADSPLHF,TGTGCCAGCAGTTACTCTGCGGATTCACCCCTCCACTTT
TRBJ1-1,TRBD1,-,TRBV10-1,CASSESNRGQEAFF,TGCGCCAGCAGTGAGTCAAACAGGGGGCAGGAAGCTTTCTTT
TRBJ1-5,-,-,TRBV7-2,CASTEGWGRGRDQPQHF,TGTGCCAGCACCGAGGGTTGGGGGCGAGGTAGGGATCAGCCCCAGCATTTT
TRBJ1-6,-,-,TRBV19,CASSITGTFGNSPLHF,TGTGCCAGTAGTATCACAGGGACATTTGGTAATTCACCCCTCCACTTT
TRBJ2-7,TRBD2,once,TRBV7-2,CASSWRTSGGYEQYF,TGTGCCAGCAGCTGGAGGACTAGCGGGGGCTACGAGCAGTACTTC
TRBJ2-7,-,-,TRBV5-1,CASSLRESSYEQYF,TGCGCCAGCAGCTTGAGGGAGAGCTCCTACGAGCAGTACTTC
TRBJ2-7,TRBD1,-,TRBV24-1,CATSGQGAFEQYF,TGTGCCACCAGTGGACAGGGGGCTTTCGAGCAGTACTTC
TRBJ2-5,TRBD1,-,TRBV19,CASSPQDRESQYF,TGTGCCAGTAGTCCACAGGACAGGGAGTCCCAGTACTTC